These 3 T cell receptor beta chains were all obtained from the same sample, sequenced in a study of CD8 T cells in ankylosing spondylitis. Whole-study results and caveats: Characteristic, it appeared, of ankylosing spondylitis blood was a TCR beta motif of several highly homologous variants.

These receptors lack a known antigen. TCRdb used MiXCR to reprocess the 5' RACE reads, holding one entry per CDR3 protein. The sample yields about 450,000 distinct CDR3 sequences, 25% to 30% seen once. The sequenced sample was blood, either unsorted or a sorted T cell fraction (not recorded which). The receptors were gathered from a male donor with ankylosing spondylitis.

This clonotype has a handful of counts. The V and J genes are TRBV10-3 and TRBJ2-5; D may be TRBD1 (5 bases). CDR3 length: 12 residues. From germline, CDR1 is ENHRY and CDR2 SYGVKD. Trimming pared 0 bases from V and 7 bases from J, leaving 6 bases between. CDR3 nucleotides: TGTGCCATCAGTGAGTCGCAGGGGACCCAGTACTTC. Protein product: CAISESQGTQYF.

This clonotype appeared a few times. V gene TRBV15 combines with J gene TRBJ1-4; 9 nucleotides line up with TRBD1. Germline CDR1 reads LNHNV; CDR2 reads YYDKDF (reference sequence). Trimming cost V 1 base and J 5 bases; bases outside gene matches: 5. The CDR3 consists of 16 residues. Here the CDR3 DNA reads TGTGCCACCAGCAGAGGTACCGGGACAGGGAATGAAAAACTGTTTTTT. It yields the protein CATSRGTGTGNEKLFF.

This clonotype has a handful of counts. Written as DNA, the CDR3 is TGTGCCAGCAGTTCAACATCCCCCTCTGGAAACACCATATATTTT. This sequence encodes CASSSTSPSGNTIYF. J is TRBJ1-3 and V is TRBV12-3 or TRBV12-4; the D is unclear. The CDR3 length is 15 residues. Trimming took off 4 bases at V and 0 bases at J, with 10 bases between the two ends.